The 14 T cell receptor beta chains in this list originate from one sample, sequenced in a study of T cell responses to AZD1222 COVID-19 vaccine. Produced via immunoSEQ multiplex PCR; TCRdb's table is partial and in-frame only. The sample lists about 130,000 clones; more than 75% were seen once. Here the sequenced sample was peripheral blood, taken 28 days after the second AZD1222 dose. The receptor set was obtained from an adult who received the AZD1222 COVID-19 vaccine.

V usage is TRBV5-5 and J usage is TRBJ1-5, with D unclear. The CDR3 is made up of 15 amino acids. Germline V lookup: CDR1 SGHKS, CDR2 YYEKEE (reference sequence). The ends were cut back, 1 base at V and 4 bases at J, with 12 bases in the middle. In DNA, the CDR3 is TGTGCCAGCAGCTTGTCATTTGTTGGAAATCAGCCCCAGCATTTT. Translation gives CASSLSFVGNQPQHF.

The chain's CDR3 is CASSQGRTGSGSPLHF. CDR3 in DNA: TGCGCCAGCAGCCAAGGAAGAACAGGGAGTGGTTCACCCCTCCACTTT. V gene TRBV4-1 combines with J gene TRBJ1-6; D might be TRBD1 (6 bases). The CDR3 has 16 amino acids. Per germline, CDR1 MGHRA and CDR2 YSYEKL. V dropped 1 base and J dropped 9 bases, with 16 bases sitting between them.

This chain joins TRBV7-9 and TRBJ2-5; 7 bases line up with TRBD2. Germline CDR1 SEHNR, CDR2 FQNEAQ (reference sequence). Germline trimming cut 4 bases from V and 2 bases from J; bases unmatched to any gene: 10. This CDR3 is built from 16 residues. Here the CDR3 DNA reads TGTGCCAGCAGCTCGGCCGGGACTACCCTTCAAGAGACCCAGTACTTC. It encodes CASSSAGTTLQETQYF.

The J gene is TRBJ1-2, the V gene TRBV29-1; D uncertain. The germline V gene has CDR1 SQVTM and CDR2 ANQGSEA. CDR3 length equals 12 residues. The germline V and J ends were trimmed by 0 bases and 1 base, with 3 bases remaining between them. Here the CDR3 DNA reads TGCAGCGTTGAAGACAATAACTATGGCTACACCTTC. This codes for CSVEDNNYGYTF.

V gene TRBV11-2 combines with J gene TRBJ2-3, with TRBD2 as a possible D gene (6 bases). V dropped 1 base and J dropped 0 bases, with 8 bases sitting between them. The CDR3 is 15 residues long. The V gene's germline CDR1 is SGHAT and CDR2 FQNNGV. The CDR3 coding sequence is TGTGCCAGCAGCTTAGCTGGGAGGAGCACAGATACGCAGTATTTT. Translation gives CASSLAGRSTDTQYF. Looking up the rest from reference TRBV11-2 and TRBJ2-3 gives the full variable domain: EAGVAQSPRYKIIEKRQSVAFWCNPISGHATLYWYQQILGQGPKLLIQFQNNGVVDDSQLPKDRFSAERLKGVDSTLKIQPAKLEDSAVYLCASSLAGRSTDTQYFGPGTRLTVL.

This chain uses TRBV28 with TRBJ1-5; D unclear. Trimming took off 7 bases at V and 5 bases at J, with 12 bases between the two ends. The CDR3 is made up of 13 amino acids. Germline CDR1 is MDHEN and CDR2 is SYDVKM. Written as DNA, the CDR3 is TGTGCCAGCACAGGCCGTATCTATCAGCCCCAGCATTTT. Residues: CASTGRIYQPQHF.

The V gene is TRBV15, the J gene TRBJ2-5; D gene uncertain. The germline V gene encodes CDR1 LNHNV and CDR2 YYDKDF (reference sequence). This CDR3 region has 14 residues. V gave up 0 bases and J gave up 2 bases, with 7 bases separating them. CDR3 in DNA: TGTGCCACCAGCAGAGATCTGGATCAAGAGACCCAGTACTTC. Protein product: CATSRDLDQETQYF.

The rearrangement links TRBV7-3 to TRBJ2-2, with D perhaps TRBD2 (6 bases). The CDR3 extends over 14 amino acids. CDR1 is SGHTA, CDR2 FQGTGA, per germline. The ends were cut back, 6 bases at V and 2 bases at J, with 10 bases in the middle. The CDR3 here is CASSNGGNTGELFF. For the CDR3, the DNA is TGTGCCAGCAGTAACGGGGGTAACACCGGGGAGCTGTTTTTT.

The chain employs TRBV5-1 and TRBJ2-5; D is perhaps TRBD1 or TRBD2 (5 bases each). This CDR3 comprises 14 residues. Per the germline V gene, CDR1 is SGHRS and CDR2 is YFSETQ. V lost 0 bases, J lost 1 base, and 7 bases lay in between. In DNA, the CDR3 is TGCGCCAGCAGCTTGGGGGGGTCCCAAGAGACCCAGTACTTC. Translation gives CASSLGGSQETQYF.

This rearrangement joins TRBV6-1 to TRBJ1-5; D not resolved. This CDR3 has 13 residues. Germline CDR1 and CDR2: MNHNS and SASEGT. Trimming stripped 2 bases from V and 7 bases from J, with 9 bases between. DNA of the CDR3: TGTGCCAGCAGTGAAACTTGGACGCAGCCCCAGCATTTT. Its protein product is CASSETWTQPQHF.

CDR3 sequence (DNA): TGTGCCAGCAGTGGGAGACTAGCGGCCACCGGGGAGCTGTTTTTT. The encoded protein is CASSGRLAATGELFF. The chain carries TRBV28 and TRBJ2-2, with 9 bases that match TRBD2. This CDR3 has 15 residues. Losses at the gene ends were 5 bases for V and 4 bases for J; bases not matched to a gene: 5. Germline CDR1 reads MDHEN; CDR2 reads SYDVKM.

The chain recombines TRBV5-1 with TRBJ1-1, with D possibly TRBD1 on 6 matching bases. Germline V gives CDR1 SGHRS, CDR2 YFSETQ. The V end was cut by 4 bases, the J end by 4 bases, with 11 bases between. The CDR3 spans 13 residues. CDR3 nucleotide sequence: TGCGCCAGCAGCCTAACAGGGTCCACTGAAGCTTTCTTT. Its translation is CASSLTGSTEAFF.

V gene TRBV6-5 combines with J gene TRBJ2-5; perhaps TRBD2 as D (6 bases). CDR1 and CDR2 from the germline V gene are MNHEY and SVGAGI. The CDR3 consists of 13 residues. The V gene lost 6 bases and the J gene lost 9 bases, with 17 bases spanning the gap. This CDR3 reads CASSTGLLEAQYF. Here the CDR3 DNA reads TGTGCCAGCAGCACGGGACTCCTGGAGGCCCAGTACTTC.

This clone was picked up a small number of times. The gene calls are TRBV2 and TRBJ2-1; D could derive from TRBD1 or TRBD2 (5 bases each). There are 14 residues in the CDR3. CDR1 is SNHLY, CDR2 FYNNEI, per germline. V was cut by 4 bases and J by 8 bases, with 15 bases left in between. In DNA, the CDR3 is TGTGCCAGCAGTGGGGACCTACTTGGAGATGAGCAGTTCTTC. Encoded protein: CASSGDLLGDEQFF.